One sample yielded the 10 T cell receptor beta chains listed below, sequenced in a study of T cell repertoires in cytomegalovirus infection. These TCRs' antigens remain unknown. TCRdb recomputed calls from the reads with MiXCR, one row per CDR3 protein. The top ten clones hold approximately 14% of a sample with about 770,000 distinct CDR3 sequences, almost 30% of them seen once. The source was cultured CD8+ T cells from PBMCs, collected from culture after CMV antigen stimulation. The receptor set was obtained from a human donor in good health (CMV status not recorded). Some clones in this sample may be carry-over from other donors' samples.

The rearrangement links TRBV4-1 to TRBJ1-5; D not resolved. Trimming took 0 bases from V and 3 from J, leaving 12 bases between them. The length of the CDR3 is 16 residues. Germline CDR1 is MGHRA and CDR2 is YSYEKL. The CDR3: CASSQEREGFNQPQHF. CDR3 DNA sequence: TGCGCCAGCAGCCAAGAGCGGGAGGGTTTCAATCAGCCCCAGCATTTT.

The chain combines TRBV2 with TRBJ2-7; D gene ambiguous. The CDR3 loop spans 12 amino acids. Trimming cost V 5 bases and J 2 bases, with 7 bases left between them. The germline gives CDR1 SNHLY, CDR2 FYNNEI. CDR3 loop: CASSKTPYEQYV. CDR3 nucleotide sequence: TGTGCCAGCAGTAAGACCCCCTACGAGCAGTACGTC.

The chain has TRBV6-5 and TRBJ1-2; no definite D call. The CDR3 runs to 14 residues. Trimming took 2 bases from V and 1 from J, leaving 8 bases between them. CDR1 is MNHEY, CDR2 SVGAGI, per germline. The CDR3 DNA reads TGTGCCAGCAGTTACGAAGGTAGTAACTATGGCTACACCTTC. Protein: CASSYEGSNYGYTF.

This clonotype showed up just a few times. Just one base apart from a much larger clone, this may be a read error. This chain uses TRBV7-6 with TRBJ1-2; D is possibly TRBD1 (5 bases). Germline V gene lookup returns CDR1 SGHVS and CDR2 FNYEAQ. The CDR3 sequence is 16 residues long. The DNA of the CDR3 is TGTGTCAGCAGCAAAAGTCATGGCGGCGGGGCCTATGGCTACACCTTC. This translates into CVSSKSHGGGAYGYTF.

In this sample, this clonotype turned up many times. The chain has TRBV7-2 and TRBJ1-6; 9 nucleotides align to TRBD1. The CDR3 runs 15 residues. J was trimmed by 8 bases and V by 3 bases; bases with no gene match: 5. Germline V gene sequence: CDR1 SGHTA, CDR2 FQGNSA. The CDR3 here is CASSFTGGSDSPLHF. The CDR3 bases are TGTGCCAGCAGCTTTACAGGGGGCAGCGATTCACCCCTCCACTTT.

This clonotype has a handful of counts. The rearrangement joins TRBV11-2 to TRBJ2-7; D is ambiguous. The ends were cut back, 4 bases at V and 0 bases at J, with 13 bases in the middle. There are 15 residues in the CDR3. In germline, CDR1 is SGHAT, CDR2 FQNNGV. The CDR3 region is CASSWTGRRSYEQYV. Here the CDR3 DNA reads TGTGCCAGCAGCTGGACGGGCAGACGCTCCTACGAGCAGTACGTC.

This clonotype was counted at least ten times. The chain combines TRBV10-3 with TRBJ2-1; TRBD1 matches 10 bases. Germline V gene sequence: CDR1 ENHRY, CDR2 SYGVKD. The CDR3 runs 17 residues. Trimming at V came to 8 bases and at J to 0 bases, leaving 10 bases not matched to a gene. CDR3 DNA: TGTGCCATCTCCGGGACAGGGGATCATAGCTCCTACAATGAGCAGTTCTTC. This gives the protein CAISGTGDHSSYNEQFF.

The chain carries TRBV4-1 and TRBJ2-5, with 8 bases that match TRBD2. J was trimmed by 1 base and V by 7 bases; bases with no gene match: 17. The CDR3 length is 18 residues. The germline V gene encodes CDR1 MGHRA and CDR2 YSYEKL. The CDR3 protein is CASTKRDAGGPSQETQYF. The DNA of the CDR3 is TGCGCCAGCACCAAGAGGGATGCGGGGGGACCTTCCCAAGAGACCCAGTACTTC.

This clonotype was seen a handful of times. This chain joins TRBV6-1 and TRBJ2-7; 7 nucleotides align to TRBD2. This CDR3 contains 13 residues. Germline V gene lookup returns CDR1 MNHNS and CDR2 SASEGT. V lost 0 bases, J lost 7 bases, and 3 bases stayed unmatched. For the CDR3, the DNA is TGTGCCAGCAGTGAAGCCCAGGGAGGGGAGCAGTACGTC. This gives the protein CASSEAQGGEQYV.

CDR3 loop: CASSLESGEQYF. DNA for the CDR3: TGTGCCAGCAGCTTGGAGAGCGGCGAGCAGTACTTC. The chain links TRBV5-6 to TRBJ2-7, with D possibly TRBD2 on 5 matching bases. V dropped 0 bases and J dropped 6 bases, with 7 bases sitting between them. Germline CDR1 is SGHDT and CDR2 is YYEEEE. This CDR3 is 12 amino acids long.